These 31 T cell receptor beta chains share one sample of origin, sequenced in a study of cytomegalovirus exposure and HLA in healthy donors. Primers: 60 Vbeta forward and 13 Jbeta reverse. Using immunoSEQ multiplex PCR, the repertoire was profiled, and TCRdb retains in-frame clones only, with some absent. This table holds some 150,000 clones, about 85% found once. Sequencing was carried out using PBMCs. These TCRs come from a human donor in good health.

The chain uses TRBV7-9 and TRBJ2-5, with a weak D call TRBD1 (6 bases). V lost 2 bases, J lost 7 bases, and 11 bases lay in between. CDR3 length equals 13 residues. Germline CDR1 SEHNR, CDR2 FQNEAQ (reference sequence). The CDR3 region is CASSLRVRGTQYF. The CDR3 nucleotides read TGTGCCAGCAGCTTAAGGGTCAGGGGGACCCAGTACTTC.

This chain links TRBV19 with TRBJ1-2; D is uncertain. V lost 3 bases, J lost 6 bases, and 11 bases lay in between. The CDR3 runs 13 residues. CDR1 and CDR2 (germline): LNHDA, SQIVND (reference sequence). The CDR3 sequence: CASSIGVGNGYTF. In DNA, the CDR3 is TGTGCCAGTAGTATCGGGGTGGGAAATGGCTACACCTTC.

A few counts support this clone. V gene TRBV27 combines with J gene TRBJ1-1; 7 bases are shared with TRBD1. Losses at the gene ends were 5 bases for V and 6 bases for J; bases not matched to a gene: 9. The CDR3 runs 14 residues. Germline values: CDR1 MNHEY, CDR2 SMNVEV (reference sequence). CDR3 loop: CASSGGQWGPEAFF. CDR3 DNA: TGTGCCAGCAGTGGGGGACAGTGGGGGCCTGAAGCTTTCTTT.

V is TRBV30 and J is TRBJ1-3; D is ambiguous. The CDR3 totals 14 residues. CDR1 GTSNPN and CDR2 SVGIG come from the germline V gene (reference sequence). Trimming shortened V by 0 bases and J by 0 bases, and 6 bases separated the two germline ends. The CDR3 loop reads CAWSVQFSGNTIYF. Written as DNA, the CDR3 is TGTGCCTGGAGTGTTCAGTTCTCTGGAAACACCATATATTTT. The whole variable domain, filled in from reference TRBV30 and TRBJ1-3, reads SQTIHQWPATLVQPVGSPLSLECTVEGTSNPNLYWYRQAAGRGLQLLFYSVGIGQISSEVPQNLSASRPQDRQFILSSKKLLLSDSGFYLCAWSVQFSGNTIYFGEGSWLTVV.

The rearrangement links TRBV13 to TRBJ2-7, with TRBD2 matching over 7 bases. CDR1 is PRHDT and CDR2 is FYEKMQ in the germline V gene (reference sequence). The length of the CDR3 is 16 residues. The V and J ends lost 0 bases and 5 bases, in that order; junction bases with no gene match: 10. The CDR3 loop reads CASSLGVGGHFNEQYF. The DNA for the CDR3 is TGTGCCAGCAGCTTAGGTGTGGGAGGGCATTTTAACGAGCAGTACTTC.

V gene TRBV7-2 combines with J gene TRBJ2-7; 7 bases are shared with TRBD1. Per germline, CDR1 SGHTA and CDR2 FQGNSA. This CDR3 has 13 residues. V shed 2 bases and J 5 bases; nucleotides not matched to a gene: 3. The CDR3 region is CASSLLGGNEQYF. CDR3 nucleotide sequence: TGTGCCAGCAGCTTACTAGGGGGCAACGAGCAGTACTTC.

This chain links TRBV6-5 with TRBJ2-7, with 10 nucleotides matching TRBD2. The V segment lost 2 bases and the J segment 2 bases; nucleotides outside the gene matches: 0. The CDR3 extends over 14 amino acids. Germline V lookup: CDR1 MNHEY, CDR2 SVGAGI. The CDR3 sequence: CASSYGLAAYEQYF. The CDR3 DNA follows: TGTGCCAGCAGTTACGGACTAGCGGCCTACGAGCAGTACTTC.

This clone has just a few counts. V and J are TRBV5-6 and TRBJ1-5; 7 bases align to TRBD1. In germline, CDR1 is SGHDT, CDR2 YYEEEE. V lost 4 bases to trimming and J lost 7 bases; unmatched junction nucleotides: 5. CDR3 size: 13 residues. For the CDR3, the DNA is TGTGCCAGCAGCCTAGGGACAGACCAGCCCCAGCATTTT. It codes for CASSLGTDQPQHF.

J is TRBJ2-1 and V is TRBV7-2, with 7 bases identical to TRBD2. The germline CDR1 and CDR2 sequences are SGHTA and FQGNSA. With V trimmed by 0 bases and J by 9 bases, 5 bases remained unmatched. The CDR3 length is 14 residues. CDR3 amino acids: CASSLAKRGGEQFF. The CDR3 coding sequence is TGTGCCAGCAGCTTAGCGAAGCGGGGAGGTGAGCAGTTCTTC.

This clone has a handful of counts. The rearrangement joins TRBV15 to TRBJ2-7; TRBD2 agrees at 7 bases. With V trimmed by 4 bases and J by 3 bases, 0 bases remained unmatched. The CDR3 contains 12 residues. Germline V CDR1 and CDR2: LNHNV, YYDKDF (reference sequence). The CDR3 sequence: CATSTSGYEQYF. Written as DNA, the CDR3 is TGTGCCACCAGCACTAGCGGCTACGAGCAGTACTTC.

The J gene is TRBJ2-7, the V gene TRBV11-2, with a possible D match to TRBD2 (5 bases). The CDR3 has 14 residues. The germline CDR1 and CDR2 sequences are SGHAT and FQNNGV. V lost 5 bases to trimming and J lost 3 bases, with 14 bases between them. The CDR3 nucleotides read TGTGCCAGCAGCGAATTGGACTTATACTACGAGCAGTACTTC. It codes for CASSELDLYYEQYF. Filled out from reference TRBV11-2 and TRBJ2-7, the complete variable domain reads EAGVAQSPRYKIIEKRQSVAFWCNPISGHATLYWYQQILGQGPKLLIQFQNNGVVDDSQLPKDRFSAERLKGVDSTLKIQPAKLEDSAVYLCASSELDLYYEQYFGPGTRLTVT.

The chain combines TRBV6-5 with TRBJ2-2, with 9 positions matching TRBD1. There are 14 residues in the CDR3. Trimming took 6 bases from V and 7 from J; bases not matched to a gene: 6. The germline V gene has CDR1 MNHEY and CDR2 SVGAGI. CDR3 in amino acids: CASSNRGQGGELFF. In DNA form, the CDR3 reads TGTGCCAGCAGCAACAGGGGGCAAGGCGGGGAGCTGTTTTTT.

This sequence joins TRBV6-5 and TRBJ1-6, with unresolved D. Trimming pared 4 bases from V and 5 bases from J, leaving 12 bases between. Germline V CDR1 and CDR2: MNHEY, SVGAGI. CDR3 length equals 15 residues. Here the CDR3 DNA reads TGTGCCAGCAGTTCAAGAGAGGGAAATAATTCACCCCTCCACTTT. Translating it yields CASSSREGNNSPLHF.

This sequence joins TRBV15 and TRBJ1-2, with 9 bases identical to TRBD1. The CDR3 is 18 amino acids. CDR1 is LNHNV and CDR2 is YYDKDF in the germline V gene (reference sequence). The V gene end was trimmed by 2 bases and the J gene end by 4 bases; junction bases not matched to a gene: 14. The CDR3 DNA follows: TGTGCCACCAGCAGACCGAACCTAGGACAGGGGTTAGCCTATGGCTACACCTTC. Amino acids: CATSRPNLGQGLAYGYTF.

This chain links TRBV7-9 with TRBJ2-3; TRBD2 agrees at 9 bases. V gave up 7 bases and J gave up 2 bases; unmatched junction bases: 4. The CDR3 sequence is 14 residues long. Germline CDR1 is SEHNR and CDR2 is FQNEAQ (reference sequence). The CDR3 DNA is TGTGCCAGCAACGGACTAGCGAACACAGATACGCAGTATTTT. Encoded protein: CASNGLANTDTQYF.

V and J are TRBV2 and TRBJ2-7; TRBD1 matches 10 bases. The CDR3 sequence is 12 residues long. Germline CDR1 reads SNHLY; CDR2 reads FYNNEI. The V gene end was trimmed by 7 bases and the J gene end by 7 bases; junction bases not matched to a gene: 4. The CDR3 reads CASTGTGAEQYF. CDR3 bases: TGTGCCAGCACTGGGACAGGGGCTGAGCAGTACTTC.

The chain's CDR3 is CASSQAQGAYEQYF. In nucleotides, the CDR3 is TGCGCCAGCAGCCAAGCACAGGGGGCCTACGAGCAGTACTTC. This chain connects TRBV4-3 to TRBJ2-7; 8 bases map to TRBD1. This CDR3 has 14 residues. In germline, CDR1 is LGHNA, CDR2 YSLEER. V lost 1 base to trimming and J lost 2 bases; unmatched junction nucleotides: 1.

This clone occurred once. The genes are TRBV28 and TRBJ2-7; possible D gene TRBD2, 5 bases. Trimming stripped 6 bases from V and 6 bases from J, with 15 bases between. The CDR3 consists of 13 residues. Germline loops: CDR1 MDHEN, CDR2 SYDVKM. CDR3 nucleotides: TGTGCCAGCAGAAACAGCGGCGAGAGCGAGCAGTACTTC. Amino acid sequence: CASRNSGESEQYF.

The chain carries TRBV2 and TRBJ1-2, with 7 positions matching TRBD1. The CDR3 spans 14 residues. Losses at the gene ends were 7 bases for V and 8 bases for J; bases not matched to a gene: 13. Germline CDR1 is SNHLY and CDR2 is FYNNEI. This chain's CDR3 is CASNLPTGSRGYTF. DNA for the CDR3: TGTGCCAGCAACTTACCGACAGGGTCAAGGGGCTACACCTTC. Filled out from reference TRBV2 and TRBJ1-2, the complete variable domain reads EPEVTQTPSHQVTQMGQEVILRCVPISNHLYFYWYRQILGQKVEFLVSFYNNEISEKSEIFDDQFSVERPDGSNFTLKIRSTKLEDSAMYFCASNLPTGSRGYTFGSGTRLTVV.

The gene calls are TRBV2 and TRBJ2-5, with D possibly matching TRBD2 (6 bases). V gave up 8 bases and J gave up 5 bases, with 27 bases separating them. Per germline, CDR1 SNHLY and CDR2 FYNNEI. CDR3 length: 17 residues. The CDR3 is CASYSGVGRVVAETQYF. For the CDR3, the DNA is TGTGCCAGCTATTCGGGGGTCGGCAGGGTAGTCGCGGAGACCCAGTACTTC.

The rearrangement links TRBV4-1 to TRBJ2-3; 8 bases map to TRBD2. The CDR3 runs 15 residues. Germline values: CDR1 MGHRA, CDR2 YSYEKL. Germline trimming cut 4 bases from V and 8 bases from J; bases unmatched to any gene: 11. CDR3 region: CASSPTPGLVGTQYF. The CDR3 DNA is TGCGCCAGCAGCCCGACCCCGGGACTAGTAGGTACGCAGTATTTT.

The V gene is TRBV30, the J gene TRBJ1-1, with D possibly TRBD1 on 6 matching bases. Germline-derived CDR1 and CDR2 are GTSNPN and SVGIG (reference sequence). V lost 4 bases and J lost 7, with 16 bases in between. This CDR3 spans 13 amino acids. The CDR3 DNA is TGTGCCTGGACCCGCTCTGACAGGAGTGAAGCTTTCTTT. Its translation: CAWTRSDRSEAFF.

The CDR3 DNA reads as TGTGCCAGCTCACCCCGGGTAGGGGACACTGAAGCTTTCTTT. Its translation is CASSPRVGDTEAFF. V gene TRBV18 combines with J gene TRBJ1-1, with D perhaps matching TRBD1 (5 bases). The CDR3 is 14 residues long. V was cut by 3 bases and J by 3 bases, with 11 bases left in between. In germline, CDR1 is KGHSH, CDR2 LQKENI.

V gene TRBV7-8 combines with J gene TRBJ1-3; D might be TRBD1 (6 bases). CDR1 and CDR2 from the germline V gene are SGHVS and FQNEAQ. The V gene lost 2 bases and the J gene lost 0 bases, with 14 bases spanning the gap. There are 17 residues in the CDR3. The CDR3 DNA sequence: TGTGCCAGCAGCTTATTCGTTGACAGGCTCTCTGGAAACACCATATATTTT. Its protein product is CASSLFVDRLSGNTIYF.

This clone was seen just once. The chain recombines TRBV13 with TRBJ2-2; TRBD2 is a possible D gene (5 bases). The CDR3 runs to 17 residues. Germline V gene sequence: CDR1 PRHDT, CDR2 FYEKMQ (reference sequence). The V end lost 1 base, the J end lost 5 bases, and 17 bases lay between the germline ends. The CDR3 sequence: CASSLALAGGTTGELFF. CDR3 nucleotide sequence: TGTGCCAGCAGCTTAGCTTTAGCCGGAGGTACAACCGGGGAGCTGTTTTTT.

This clone appeared once. The rearrangement uses TRBV27 and TRBJ1-1, with 12 positions matching TRBD1. Germline CDR1 is MNHEY and CDR2 is SMNVEV (reference sequence). The CDR3 spans 20 residues. The V gene end was trimmed by 5 bases and the J gene end by 4 bases; junction bases not matched to a gene: 20. The CDR3 loop reads CASSHKKFTGTGGGGTEAFF. The CDR3, as DNA: TGTGCCAGCAGTCACAAGAAATTCACCGGGACAGGGGGCGGGGGCACTGAAGCTTTCTTT.

The genes are TRBV4-1 and TRBJ1-1; D is perhaps TRBD1 (5 bases). This CDR3 has 15 residues. Trimming took 4 bases from V and 0 from J, leaving 12 bases between them. In germline, CDR1 is MGHRA, CDR2 YSYEKL. This chain's CDR3 is CASSPRSTVNTEAFF. Here the CDR3 DNA reads TGCGCCAGCAGCCCCCGATCGACAGTGAACACTGAAGCTTTCTTT.

This clone was observed a single time. The chain uses TRBV30 and TRBJ2-1, with D perhaps TRBD2 (5 bases). Germline values: CDR1 GTSNPN, CDR2 SVGIG (reference sequence). Trimming took off 2 bases at V and 10 bases at J, with 18 bases between the two ends. CDR3 length equals 14 residues. Here the CDR3 DNA reads TGTGCCTGGAGTCCCCTCCGGCCGGGATTCGAGCAGTTCTTC. Residues: CAWSPLRPGFEQFF.

This clone was observed a few times. This chain joins TRBV5-4 and TRBJ2-7; TRBD2 agrees at 9 bases. Germline V gives CDR1 SGHNT, CDR2 YYREEE (reference sequence). Trimming removed 4 bases from V and 3 bases from J; junction bases left unmatched: 8. The CDR3 sequence is 15 residues long. The CDR3 DNA follows: TGTGCCAGCAGCCGAGAGCGGGGGGCTAACTACGAGCAGTACTTC. Residues: CASSRERGANYEQYF.

This sequence joins TRBV11-3 and TRBJ2-5; tentatively, D is TRBD2 (5 bases). Germline V gene data show CDR1 as SGHNT and CDR2 as YENEEA. The CDR3 has 16 residues. The ends were cut back, 5 bases at V and 2 bases at J, with 18 bases in the middle. The CDR3 loop is CASSHGEGANQETQYF. The CDR3 DNA sequence: TGTGCCAGCAGCCATGGCGAGGGAGCGAATCAAGAGACCCAGTACTTC.

The chain carries TRBV28 and TRBJ1-4; the D is unclear. Trimming removed 6 bases at V and 5 bases at J, with 13 bases between. The CDR3 has 14 amino acids. Germline values: CDR1 MDHEN, CDR2 SYDVKM. This CDR3 reads CASSRSGYNEKLFF. DNA of the CDR3: TGTGCCAGCAGCCGATCCGGTTACAATGAAAAACTGTTTTTT.